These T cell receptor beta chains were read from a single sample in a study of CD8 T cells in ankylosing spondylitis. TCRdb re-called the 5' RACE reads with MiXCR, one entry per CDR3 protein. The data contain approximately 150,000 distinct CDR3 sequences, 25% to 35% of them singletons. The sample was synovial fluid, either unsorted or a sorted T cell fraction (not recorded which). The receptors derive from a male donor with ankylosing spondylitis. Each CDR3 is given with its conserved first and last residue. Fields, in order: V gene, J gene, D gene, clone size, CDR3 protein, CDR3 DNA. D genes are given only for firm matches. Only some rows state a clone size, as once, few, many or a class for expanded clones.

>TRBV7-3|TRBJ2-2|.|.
CASSLTGRGAGELFF
TGTGCCAGCAGCTTAACAGGCAGGGGAGCTGGGGAGCTGTTTTTT
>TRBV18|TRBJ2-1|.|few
CASSPYRDNEQFF
TGTGCCAGCTCACCATATAGGGACAATGAGCAGTTCTTC
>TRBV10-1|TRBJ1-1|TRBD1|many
CASSEVGRGRADMNTEAFF
TGCGCCAGCAGTGAAGTCGGCAGGGGGCGAGCCGACATGAACACTGAAGCTTTCTTT
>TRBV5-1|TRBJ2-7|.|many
CASSLVNTLSYEQYF
TGCGCCAGCAGCTTGGTGAACACCCTCTCCTACGAGCAGTACTTC
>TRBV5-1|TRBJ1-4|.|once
CASSDPGHYNEKLFF
TGCGCCAGCAGCGACCCGGGACATTACAATGAAAAACTGTTTTTT
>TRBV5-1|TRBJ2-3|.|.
CASSLGYGVGLGQYF
TGCGCCAGCAGCTTGGGTTACGGGGTCGGGCTTGGGCAGTATTTT
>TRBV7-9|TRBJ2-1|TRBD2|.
CASSLKREEGEQFF
TGTGCCAGCAGCTTAAAGCGGGAGGAGGGTGAGCAGTTCTTC
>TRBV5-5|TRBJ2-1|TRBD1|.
CASSGQQGSYNEQFF
TGTGCCAGCAGCGGTCAACAGGGGTCCTACAATGAGCAGTTCTTC
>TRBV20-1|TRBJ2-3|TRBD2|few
CSAPQLAGGHSTDTQYF
TGCAGTGCTCCGCAACTAGCGGGAGGCCATAGCACAGATACGCAGTATTTT
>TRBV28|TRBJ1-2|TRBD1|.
CAAGGTGVDGYTF
TGTGCCGCCGGGGGGACAGGGGTCGATGGCTACACCTTC
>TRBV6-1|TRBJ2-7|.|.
CASWVGVDSYEQYF
TGTGCCAGCTGGGTAGGTGTAGACTCCTACGAGCAGTACTTC
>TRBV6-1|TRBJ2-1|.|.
CASRPLGDVDNEQFF
TGTGCCAGCAGGCCCCTAGGAGATGTTGACAATGAGCAGTTCTTC
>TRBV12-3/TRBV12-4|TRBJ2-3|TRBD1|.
CASSSGQKSTDTQYF
TGTGCCAGCAGTTCGGGACAGAAAAGCACAGATACGCAGTATTTT
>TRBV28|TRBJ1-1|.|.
CASSPPRGRGGAFF
TGTGCCAGCAGTCCCCCCCGGGGTCGAGGTGGAGCTTTCTTT
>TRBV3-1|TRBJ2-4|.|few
CASSQEGPAKNIQYF
TGTGCCAGCAGCCAAGAGGGCCCAGCCAAAAACATTCAGTACTTC
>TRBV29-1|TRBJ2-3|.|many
CSVSQMVGTGADTQYF
TGCAGCGTCAGCCAGATGGTGGGAACCGGGGCAGATACGCAGTATTTT
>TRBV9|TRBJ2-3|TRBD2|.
CASSVVGGDDTQYF
TGTGCCAGCAGCGTAGTGGGGGGGGATGATACGCAGTATTTT
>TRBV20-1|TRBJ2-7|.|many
CSARDLPAAYEQYF
TGCAGTGCTAGAGATTTGCCAGCCGCCTACGAGCAGTACTTC
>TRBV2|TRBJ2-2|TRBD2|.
CASIYSGSSGELFF
TGTGCCAGCATTTATAGCGGGAGTTCCGGGGAGCTGTTTTTT
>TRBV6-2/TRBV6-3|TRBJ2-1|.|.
CASSQRSLNNEQFF
TGTGCCAGCAGCCAACGTAGCCTAAACAATGAGCAGTTCTTC
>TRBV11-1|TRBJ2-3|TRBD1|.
CASSPRQGPDTQYF
TGTGCCAGCAGCCCCAGACAGGGCCCGGATACGCAGTATTTT
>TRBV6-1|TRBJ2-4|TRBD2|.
CASSRNSGGDKNIQYF
TGTGCCAGCAGCAGAAATAGCGGGGGGGATAAAAACATTCAGTACTTC
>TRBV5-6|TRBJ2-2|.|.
CASSFSAGELFF
TGTGCCAGCAGCTTCTCGGCCGGGGAGCTGTTTTTT
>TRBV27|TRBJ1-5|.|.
CASSEGGGGRIKHF
TGTGCCAGCAGTGAGGGGGGCGGCGGGCGGATTAAACATTTT
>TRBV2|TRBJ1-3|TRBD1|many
CASSAQGQLESPGGNTIYF
TGTGCCAGCAGTGCCCAGGGACAGCTAGAGAGCCCGGGTGGAAACACCATATATTTT
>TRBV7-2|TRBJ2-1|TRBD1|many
CASSLTDRAYNEQFF
TGTGCCAGCAGCTTAACGGACAGGGCCTACAATGAGCAGTTCTTC
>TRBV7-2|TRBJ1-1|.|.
CASSIKDTSNTEAFF
TGTGCCAGCAGCATAAAGGACACCTCGAACACTGAAGCTTTCTTT
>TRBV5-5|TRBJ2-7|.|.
CASSLGGHEQYF
TGTGCCAGCAGCCTAGGGGGTCACGAGCAGTACTTC
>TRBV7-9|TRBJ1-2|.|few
CASSPRAGGGYTF
TGTGCCAGCAGCCCCAGGGCAGGCGGCGGCTACACCTTC
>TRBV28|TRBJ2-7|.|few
CASMRRRRVNWEQYF
TGTGCCAGCATGAGGAGGAGGAGGGTTAATTGGGAGCAGTACTTC
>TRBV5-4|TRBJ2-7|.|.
CASSTRLRNTPSEQYF
TGTGCCAGCAGCACCCGACTCCGAAACACTCCCTCCGAGCAGTACTTC
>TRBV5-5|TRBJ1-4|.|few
CASSSGGGEKLFF
TGTGCCAGCAGCTCTGGGGGCGGTGAAAAACTGTTTTTT
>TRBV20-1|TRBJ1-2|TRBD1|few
CSAGGTGGSYGYTF
TGCAGTGCCGGAGGGACAGGCGGTAGCTATGGCTACACCTTC
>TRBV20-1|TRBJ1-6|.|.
CSARGRTAYNSPLHF
TGCAGTGCTAGGGGGAGGACAGCCTATAATTCACCCCTCCACTTT
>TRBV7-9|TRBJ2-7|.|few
CASSSYRTETYEQYF
TGTGCCAGCAGCTCCTACCGGACGGAAACCTACGAGCAGTACTTC
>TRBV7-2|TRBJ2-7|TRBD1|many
CASSSDRGLHEQYF
TGTGCCAGCAGCTCGGACAGGGGGCTACACGAGCAGTACTTC
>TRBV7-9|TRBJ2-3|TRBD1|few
CASSYRTGADTQYF
TGTGCCAGCAGCTACAGGACAGGGGCAGATACGCAGTATTTT